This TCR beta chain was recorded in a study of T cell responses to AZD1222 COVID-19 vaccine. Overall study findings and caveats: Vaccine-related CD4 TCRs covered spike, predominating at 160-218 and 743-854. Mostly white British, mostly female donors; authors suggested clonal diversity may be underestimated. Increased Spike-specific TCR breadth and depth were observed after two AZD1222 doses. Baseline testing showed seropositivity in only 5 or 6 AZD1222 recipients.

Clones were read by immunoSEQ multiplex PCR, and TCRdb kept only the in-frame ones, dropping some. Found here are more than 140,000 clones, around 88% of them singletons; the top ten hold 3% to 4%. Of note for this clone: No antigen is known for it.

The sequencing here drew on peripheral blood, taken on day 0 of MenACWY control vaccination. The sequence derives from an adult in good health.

The CDR3 reads CASFAGGSTEAFF. In DNA form, the CDR3 reads TGTGCCAGCTTTGCGGGGGGAAGTACTGAAGCTTTCTTT. This chain uses TRBV7-8 with TRBJ1-1, with D maybe TRBD1 (5 bases). Trimming stripped 8 bases from V and 5 bases from J, with 15 bases between. The CDR3 loop spans 13 amino acids. The germline CDR1 and CDR2 sequences are SGHVS and FQNEAQ.